The present TCR beta chain was sequenced within a study of cytomegalovirus exposure and HLA in healthy donors. PCR amplification relied on 60 Vbeta primers (plus 13 Jbeta primers). Generated by immunoSEQ multiplex PCR, the TCRdb table keeps only in-frame clones and is missing some. The table has 110,000 to 150,000 clones, 84% seen once. Study-wide results and limits: Being indistinguishable, some V segments were excluded, TRBV6-2 and TRBV6-3 among them.

Healthy people donating bone marrow made up the donors. As to this clone: Its antigen is currently unknown.

The CDR3 is 13 amino acids. The trim removed 10 bases at V and 5 bases at J, leaving 6 bases unmatched. From germline, CDR1 is LNHDA and CDR2 SQIVND (reference sequence). This chain links TRBV19 with TRBJ1-5; 9 bases match TRBD1. The TCR comes from a boy aged 2 to 10 in good health and CMV-seronegative. Sequences were obtained from PBMCs. CDR3 loop: CATATGGDQPQHF. In DNA, the CDR3 is TGTGCCACCGCGACAGGGGGGGATCAGCCCCAGCATTTT.